These T cell receptor beta chains were read from a single sample in a study of glioma-infiltrating T cells. From the multiplex PCR reads, TCRdb called clonotypes with MiXCR, one entry per CDR3 protein. Among 100,000 to 150,000 distinct CDR3 sequences listed, approximately 25% were seen once. Sequenced input: glioma tissue, nonneoplastic brain tissue, or PBMCs (not recorded which). The receptors derive from a human donor with low-grade glioma or glioblastoma, undergoing nonglioma brain surgery, or in good health (not recorded which). Both conserved end residues are trimmed from each CDR3. Each record gives: J gene, V gene, CDR3 protein.

TRBJ2-7 TRBV7-9 ASSPKTGIHEQY
TRBJ2-7 TRBV14 ASSQGVLAGGSYEQY
TRBJ2-7 TRBV28 ASSFRWGPYEQY
TRBJ2-3 TRBV20-1 SARGFTDTQY
TRBJ2-2 TRBV7-6 ASSASGSSTGELF
TRBJ1-1 TRBV5-1 ASSITTGGGTEAF
TRBJ1-1 TRBV6-1 ASSKQRMNTEAF
TRBJ2-5 TRBV2 ASSQQGARETQY
TRBJ1-5 TRBV12-5 ASGLGQGRNQPQH
TRBJ1-3 TRBV14 ASSQEAQFPLRDTIY
TRBJ1-5 TRBV2 ASSEALFQPQH
TRBJ2-2 TRBV7-6 ASSFTSGSNTGELF
TRBJ2-2 TRBV12-3/TRBV12-4 ASSLSATGELF
TRBJ2-1 TRBV3-1 ASSQTGSSYNEQF
TRBJ2-7 TRBV6-2/TRBV6-3 ASSSAGEPSYEQY
TRBJ2-7 TRBV5-1 ANSPKLGVFYEQY
TRBJ2-1 TRBV15 ATSRDPTGGKNEQF
TRBJ2-1 TRBV4-1 ASSQPGTPIPSGRYNEQF
TRBJ2-5 TRBV4-1 ASSQPGLAGGTETQY
TRBJ2-7 TRBV2 ASAQTSASSYEQY
TRBJ2-3 TRBV6-2/TRBV6-3 ASRHGLGSDTQY
TRBJ2-4 TRBV4-2 ASSQVSGGNGNIQY
TRBJ2-1 TRBV29-1 SVRTVWNEQF
TRBJ1-1 TRBV4-1 ASSQDRAAFGEAF
TRBJ2-7 TRBV4-3 ASSPTGLSYEQY
TRBJ1-5 TRBV18 ASSPYSPGTSNQPQH
TRBJ1-5 TRBV28 ASSSRLLWGQPQH
TRBJ2-5 TRBV5-1 ASSVKETQY
TRBJ1-1 TRBV7-2 AGSLGYGRTLNTEAL
TRBJ2-7 TRBV24-1 ATSVQGWGWQY
TRBJ2-1 TRBV5-6 ASNEGPFSYNEQF
TRBJ1-2 TRBV20-1 SARDPQGVNGYT
TRBJ2-6 TRBV12-3/TRBV12-4 ASSRPGQTYGANVLT
TRBJ2-1 TRBV5-1 ASSQEGQYNEQF
TRBJ2-7 TRBV7-2 ASSLARLGIPYEQY
TRBJ2-7 TRBV4-1 ASSQPDRPYEQY
TRBJ2-1 TRBV29-1 SVDDSNEQF
TRBJ1-1 TRBV14 ASSQSVEAF
TRBJ2-5 TRBV7-6 ASSGTAGRETQY
TRBJ1-1 TRBV29-1 SVGRRRNTEAF
TRBJ2-7 TRBV7-8 ASSPRPTDEQY
TRBJ1-3 TRBV4-2 ASSQTGLSGNTIY
TRBJ2-3 TRBV6-9 ASSYGTSGYTDTQY
TRBJ1-1 TRBV19 ASTPGTGPWTEAF
TRBJ2-3 TRBV28 ATQTPRGGDTQY
TRBJ2-1 TRBV20-1 SARAGGAYNEQF
TRBJ2-2 TRBV6-1 ASSEAGHTGELF
TRBJ2-7 TRBV6-1 ASTDSYEQY
TRBJ1-2 TRBV9 ASTPLTAYGYT
TRBJ2-1 TRBV10-3 AISETASDSYNEQF
TRBJ2-1 TRBV25-1 ASSRLDSTHNEQF